The present T cell receptor beta chain was sequenced within a study of cytomegalovirus exposure and HLA in healthy donors. The V segment lost 5 bases and the J segment 5 bases; nucleotides outside the gene matches: 5. CDR1 and CDR2 from the germline V gene are MNHEY and SMNVEV (reference sequence). This CDR3 contains 14 residues. PCR primers comprised 60 Vbeta and 13 Jbeta primers. Here immunoSEQ multiplex PCR was the method, and the copy in TCRdb shows in-frame clones only, minus some. The profile shows approximately 200,000 clones, more than 70% of them singletons. What was sequenced was PBMCs. The source is a boy aged 10-17 years in good health and CMV-seronegative. V usage is TRBV27 and J usage is TRBJ1-4; TRBD1 agrees at 7 bases. The chain's CDR3 is CASSPTGRNEKLFF. DNA of the CDR3: TGTGCCAGCAGTCCGACAGGGCGAAATGAAAAACTGTTTTTT.